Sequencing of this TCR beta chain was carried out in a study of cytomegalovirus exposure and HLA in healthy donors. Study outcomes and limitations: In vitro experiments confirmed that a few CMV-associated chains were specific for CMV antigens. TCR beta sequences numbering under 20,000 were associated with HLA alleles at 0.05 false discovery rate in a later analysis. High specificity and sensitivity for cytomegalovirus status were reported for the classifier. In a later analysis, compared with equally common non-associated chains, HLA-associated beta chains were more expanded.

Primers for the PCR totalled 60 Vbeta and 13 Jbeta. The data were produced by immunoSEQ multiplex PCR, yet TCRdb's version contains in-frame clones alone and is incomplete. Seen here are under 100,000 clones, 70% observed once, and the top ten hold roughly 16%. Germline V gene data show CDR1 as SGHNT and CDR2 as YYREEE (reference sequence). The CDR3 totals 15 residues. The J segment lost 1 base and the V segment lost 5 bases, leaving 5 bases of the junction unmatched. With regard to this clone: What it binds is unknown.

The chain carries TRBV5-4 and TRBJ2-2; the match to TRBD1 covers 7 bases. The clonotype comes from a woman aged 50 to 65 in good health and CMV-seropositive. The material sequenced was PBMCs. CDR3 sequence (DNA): TGTGCCAGCAGAGACCGACAGGGGAACACCGGGGAGCTGTTTTTT. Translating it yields CASRDRQGNTGELFF.